One sample yielded the 4 T cell receptor beta chains listed below, sequenced in a study of cytomegalovirus exposure and HLA in healthy donors. In the PCR, 60 Vbeta and 13 Jbeta primers were used. The assay was immunoSEQ multiplex PCR, and TCRdb's table has in-frame clones only and misses some. The sample contains about 190,000 clones, about four fifths of which appear only once. Material for sequencing was PBMCs. These receptors were obtained from a woman in her twenties or thirties in good health and CMV-seropositive.

The V and J genes are TRBV10-3 and TRBJ1-1; perhaps TRBD1 as D (6 bases). This CDR3 has 13 amino acids. Germline V gene lookup returns CDR1 ENHRY and CDR2 SYGVKD. V was clipped by 8 bases and J by 6 bases, with 16 bases between them. CDR3 loop: CAIVDGTSSEAFF. CDR3 sequence (DNA): TGTGCCATCGTTGACGGGACAAGCTCTGAAGCTTTCTTT.

The V call is TRBV27, the J call TRBJ2-3, with D perhaps matching TRBD1 (5 bases). The CDR3 has 14 residues. Trimming shortened V by 9 bases and J by 3 bases, and 16 bases separated the two germline ends. Germline V gene data show CDR1 as MNHEY and CDR2 as SMNVEV (reference sequence). The CDR3 DNA sequence: TGTGCCAGTCTAATGGACACCTATACAGATACGCAGTATTTT. This gives the protein CASLMDTYTDTQYF.

V usage is TRBV29-1 and J usage is TRBJ2-2; 9 bases are shared with TRBD1. V lost 5 bases and J lost 7; bases outside the gene matches: 8. Germline V gives CDR1 SQVTM, CDR2 ANQGSEA. The CDR3 extends over 14 amino acids. CDR3 residues: CSVKGTGRDGELFF. The CDR3 coding sequence is TGCAGCGTTAAGGGGACAGGGCGGGACGGGGAGCTGTTTTTT.

The chain combines TRBV6-1 with TRBJ2-1; D is uncertain. V lost 6 bases and J lost 6, with 12 bases in between. This CDR3 contains 13 residues. Germline V gene data show CDR1 as MNHNS and CDR2 as SASEGT. Written as DNA, the CDR3 is TGTGCCAGCAGCGAAAGTGAGGTCAATGAGCAGTTCTTC. Translated, it gives CASSESEVNEQFF.